Listed below are T cell receptor beta chains from one sample, sequenced in a study of CD8+CD57+ T cells in acquired aplastic anemia. MiXCR was run by TCRdb on the reads, yielding one entry per CDR3 protein. The sample records around 200,000 distinct CDR3 sequences, approximately 50% being singletons. Sequencing was done on a sample of sorted CD4+, CD8+, or CD8+CD57+ T cells (not recorded which) from PBMCs. Every receptor here comes from a human donor with aplastic anemia. Both conserved end residues are part of each CDR3. A D gene is named only where the DNA matches it firmly. Clone size is stated in some rows and not others, as once, few, many or a class when expanded.

d_gene: .
j_gene: TRBJ2-7
v_gene: TRBV6-1
abundance: many
CDR3nt: TGTGCCAGCAGTGAAGCGCTTTTGACAGTCTCCTACGAGCAGTACTTC
CDR3aa: CASSEALLTVSYEQYF

d_gene: .
j_gene: TRBJ2-1
v_gene: TRBV6-7
abundance: .
CDR3nt: TGTGCCAGCAGTAGGCAAGCCGTGATCTACAATGAGCAGTTCTTC
CDR3aa: CASSRQAVIYNEQFF

d_gene: .
j_gene: TRBJ2-2
v_gene: TRBV20-1
abundance: .
CDR3nt: TGCAGTGCTAACGATGGGGGTCCCGGGGAGCTGTTTTTT
CDR3aa: CSANDGGPGELFF

d_gene: TRBD2
j_gene: TRBJ2-7
v_gene: TRBV4-2
abundance: .
CDR3nt: TGTGCCAGCAGCCAAGATAGGACTAGCGGGAGGTTTGGCGAGCAGTACTTC
CDR3aa: CASSQDRTSGRFGEQYF

d_gene: .
j_gene: TRBJ2-1
v_gene: TRBV11-1
abundance: .
CDR3nt: TGTGCCAGCAGCTTACAACCGGGCGGACTTGGGAATGAGCAGTTCTTC
CDR3aa: CASSLQPGGLGNEQFF

d_gene: .
j_gene: TRBJ1-2
v_gene: TRBV29-1
abundance: many
CDR3nt: TGCAGCGTTCCCCCGAATAACTATGGCTACACCTTC
CDR3aa: CSVPPNNYGYTF

d_gene: TRBD1
j_gene: TRBJ2-3
v_gene: TRBV9
abundance: .
CDR3nt: TGTGCCAGCAGACCAGCAGGGGGCGCCGAGATTGCGCAGTATTTT
CDR3aa: CASRPAGGAEIAQYF

d_gene: .
j_gene: TRBJ2-7
v_gene: TRBV18
abundance: few
CDR3nt: TGTGCCAGCTCACCACGTCGGGGGATCCACGAGCAGTACTTC
CDR3aa: CASSPRRGIHEQYF

d_gene: .
j_gene: TRBJ1-1
v_gene: TRBV15
abundance: .
CDR3nt: TGTGCCACCAGCAGCGTCGGACTAGAAGCTTTCTTT
CDR3aa: CATSSVGLEAFF

d_gene: TRBD1
j_gene: TRBJ1-1
v_gene: TRBV5-1
abundance: .
CDR3nt: TGCGCCAGCAGCTTGGGAGGGGGCCTGGTCATGAACACTGAAGCTTTCTTT
CDR3aa: CASSLGGGLVMNTEAFF

d_gene: TRBD2
j_gene: TRBJ2-5
v_gene: TRBV20-1
abundance: .
CDR3nt: TGCAGTGCTAGAGGGGGGACTAGCGGGACGTACCAAGAGACCCAGTACTTC
CDR3aa: CSARGGTSGTYQETQYF

d_gene: .
j_gene: TRBJ1-3
v_gene: TRBV18
abundance: few
CDR3nt: TGTGCCAGCTCACCAAGTTCGGCCGGCACAAGCTGGGGTGGAAACACCATATATTTT
CDR3aa: CASSPSSAGTSWGGNTIYF

d_gene: .
j_gene: TRBJ1-5
v_gene: TRBV15
abundance: .
CDR3nt: TGTGCCACCAGCAGTCCCACTCAGGGCAATCAGCCCCAGCATTTT
CDR3aa: CATSSPTQGNQPQHF

d_gene: .
j_gene: TRBJ1-4
v_gene: TRBV7-2
abundance: many
CDR3nt: TGTGCCAGCAGCTTAGGACCGGGTCGAGGAGGAAAACTGTTTTTT
CDR3aa: CASSLGPGRGGKLFF

d_gene: .
j_gene: TRBJ1-2
v_gene: TRBV19
abundance: many
CDR3nt: TGTGCCAGTAGTCACGGTATGAGTAACTATGGCTACACCTTC
CDR3aa: CASSHGMSNYGYTF

d_gene: TRBD2
j_gene: TRBJ2-7
v_gene: TRBV2
abundance: .
CDR3nt: TGTGCCATCCAAGGACAAGCGGGAGACGAGCAGTACTTC
CDR3aa: CAIQGQAGDEQYF

d_gene: .
j_gene: TRBJ2-6
v_gene: TRBV20-1
abundance: once
CDR3nt: TGCAGTGCTACCCTAACCAGGGCTGCCTCTGGGGCCAACGTCCTGACTTTC
CDR3aa: CSATLTRAASGANVLTF

d_gene: TRBD2
j_gene: TRBJ2-3
v_gene: TRBV20-1
abundance: .
CDR3nt: TGCAGTGCTAGAGAAAGGGGGACTAGCGGCACAGATACGCAGTATTTT
CDR3aa: CSARERGTSGTDTQYF

d_gene: .
j_gene: TRBJ1-2
v_gene: TRBV10-1
abundance: few
CDR3nt: TGCGCCAGCAGTGAGCATCGGATGTATGGCTACACCTTC
CDR3aa: CASSEHRMYGYTF

d_gene: TRBD1
j_gene: TRBJ1-4
v_gene: TRBV29-1
abundance: .
CDR3nt: TGCAGCGTTGGGACAGGTTCCGAAAAACTGTTTTTT
CDR3aa: CSVGTGSEKLFF

d_gene: TRBD2
j_gene: TRBJ2-7
v_gene: TRBV5-1
abundance: many
CDR3nt: TGCGCCAGCAGCTTGCTAGCGGGACGATCCTACGAGCAGTACTTC
CDR3aa: CASSLLAGRSYEQYF

d_gene: .
j_gene: TRBJ2-1
v_gene: TRBV15
abundance: few
CDR3nt: TGTGCCACCAGCAGGGGACGGTCCTCCTACAATGAGCAGTTCTTC
CDR3aa: CATSRGRSSYNEQFF

d_gene: .
j_gene: TRBJ2-3
v_gene: TRBV15
abundance: .
CDR3nt: TGTGCCACCAGCAGAGGGCAGACATCCACAGATACGCAGTATTTT
CDR3aa: CATSRGQTSTDTQYF

d_gene: .
j_gene: TRBJ2-1
v_gene: TRBV2
abundance: .
CDR3nt: TGTGCCACCAAGGGGAATGAGCAGTTCTTC
CDR3aa: CATKGNEQFF

d_gene: .
j_gene: TRBJ2-7
v_gene: TRBV13
abundance: many
CDR3nt: TGTGCCAGCAGCATCAAAGCCCATACAGAGCAGTACTTC
CDR3aa: CASSIKAHTEQYF

d_gene: .
j_gene: TRBJ1-2
v_gene: TRBV7-6
abundance: .
CDR3nt: TGTGCCAGCAGCTTAGAGGCGGGAGGCTACACCTTC
CDR3aa: CASSLEAGGYTF

d_gene: .
j_gene: TRBJ1-1
v_gene: TRBV5-1
abundance: .
CDR3nt: TGCGCCAGCAGCTTGTTGGAACAGCCTAACACTGAAGCTTTCTTT
CDR3aa: CASSLLEQPNTEAFF

d_gene: TRBD2
j_gene: TRBJ2-1
v_gene: TRBV7-8
abundance: few
CDR3nt: TGTGCCAGCAGTTCGGGGGGGAGTGAGCAGTTCTTC
CDR3aa: CASSSGGSEQFF

d_gene: .
j_gene: TRBJ1-1
v_gene: TRBV12-3/TRBV12-4
abundance: .
CDR3nt: TGTGCCAGCAGTTTTTCAACAGGGGAAGCTTTCTTT
CDR3aa: CASSFSTGEAFF

d_gene: .
j_gene: TRBJ2-5
v_gene: TRBV25-1
abundance: .
CDR3nt: TGTGCCAGCAGGGGGATCGGACAGCAAGAGACCCAGTACTTC
CDR3aa: CASRGIGQQETQYF

d_gene: .
j_gene: TRBJ1-5
v_gene: TRBV7-9
abundance: .
CDR3nt: TGTGCTAGCAGCCCCTCGGTCGGGCAGCCCCAGCATTTT
CDR3aa: CASSPSVGQPQHF

d_gene: .
j_gene: TRBJ1-2
v_gene: TRBV29-1
abundance: .
CDR3nt: TGCAGCGTAATGTGGCTAGCTAGGCCGTACGAGGGCTACACCTTC
CDR3aa: CSVMWLARPYEGYTF

d_gene: .
j_gene: TRBJ2-1
v_gene: TRBV30
abundance: .
CDR3nt: TGTGCCTGGAGTTCCCAGGGGCAGCAGTTCTTC
CDR3aa: CAWSSQGQQFF

d_gene: .
j_gene: TRBJ1-2
v_gene: TRBV25-1
abundance: .
CDR3nt: TGTGCCAGCAGTCGGGGCACTAACTATGGCTACACCTTC
CDR3aa: CASSRGTNYGYTF

d_gene: TRBD1
j_gene: TRBJ2-1
v_gene: TRBV6-1
abundance: .
CDR3nt: TGTGCCAGCAGACCGGGACAGGGAAGTCTTACGCAGTTCTTC
CDR3aa: CASRPGQGSLTQFF

d_gene: .
j_gene: TRBJ1-4
v_gene: TRBV19
abundance: many
CDR3nt: TGTGCCAGTAGTCTCGCAAATAATGAAAAACTGTTTTTT
CDR3aa: CASSLANNEKLFF

d_gene: .
j_gene: TRBJ1-2
v_gene: TRBV7-9
abundance: .
CDR3nt: TGTGCCAGCAGCTTAGGGCTCGGGGGTGGTGGCTACACCTTC
CDR3aa: CASSLGLGGGGYTF

d_gene: .
j_gene: TRBJ2-1
v_gene: TRBV25-1
abundance: .
CDR3nt: TGTGCCAGCAAGGACTCAGGATCCTACAATGAGCAGTTCTTC
CDR3aa: CASKDSGSYNEQFF

d_gene: .
j_gene: TRBJ2-7
v_gene: TRBV18
abundance: few
CDR3nt: TGTGCCAGCTCACCACCGGCGGGGAACTACGAGCAGTACTTC
CDR3aa: CASSPPAGNYEQYF

d_gene: .
j_gene: TRBJ1-2
v_gene: TRBV19
abundance: .
CDR3nt: TGTGCCAGTAGTTCCCCCCCGCCGTTCCCCTATGGCTACACCTTC
CDR3aa: CASSSPPPFPYGYTF

d_gene: TRBD1
j_gene: TRBJ1-5
v_gene: TRBV7-9
abundance: many
CDR3nt: TGTGCCAGCAGCTTTACAGGGGATCAGCCCCAGCATTTT
CDR3aa: CASSFTGDQPQHF

d_gene: TRBD2
j_gene: TRBJ2-1
v_gene: TRBV7-8
abundance: many
CDR3nt: TGTGCCAGCAGCTTAGTTGCTAGCGGGAGGGGTGAGCAGTTCTTC
CDR3aa: CASSLVASGRGEQFF

d_gene: .
j_gene: TRBJ2-1
v_gene: TRBV2
abundance: .
CDR3nt: TGTGCCAGCCGGTCCAATGAGCAGTTCTTC
CDR3aa: CASRSNEQFF